This TCR beta chain is from a study of T cell changes during pregnancy in multiple sclerosis. Libraries were prepared by immunoSEQ multiplex PCR; TCRdb keeps only in-frame clonotypes and omits some of them. The sample records 58,000 or so clones, around nine tenths being singletons. V trimming: 8 bases; J trimming: 1 base; junction bases outside the gene matches: 2. Germline loops: CDR1 MGHDK, CDR2 SYGVNS. This CDR3 comprises 14 residues. The V and J genes are TRBV25-1 and TRBJ2-2, with TRBD1 matching 9 bases. The clonotype originates from a female donor with multiple sclerosis, enrolled in a pregnancy study. This sample comprised CD4+ T cells from peripheral blood mononuclear cells, obtained in the third trimester of pregnancy. In DNA, the CDR3 is TGTGCCAGCCGGGGACAGGGGAACACCGGGGAGCTGTTTTTT. Translating gives CASRGQGNTGELFF.